Listed here is a single T cell receptor (beta chain). This entry is derived from a study of blood T cell repertoires in COVID-19. The overall study: T cells, B-cell-depleted T cells, or PBMCs provided the cDNA or gDNA that served as material.

Germline V gene sequence: CDR1 MDHEN, CDR2 SYDVKM. V lost 1 base and J 2 bases, leaving 21 bases between the germline ends. The CDR3 has 18 residues. Source study methods: The authors estimated nucleated cell counts from reference gene primer amplification. Assay used: immunoSEQ multiplex PCR; TCRdb lists only in-frame clones, some missing. V, J and clone size are taken as reported in that table, and D and trimming were inferred from the DNA itself. There are about 14,000 clones in the sample; roughly 86% occur only once, and roughly 5.4% lies in the top ten. What was sequenced was peripheral blood. This TCR came from a human donor in a cohort sampled during active COVID-19. This chain uses TRBV28 with TRBJ2-7, with D perhaps matching TRBD1 (6 bases). CDR3 nucleotide sequence: TGTGCCAGCAGTTTATCGCGCGGGTTGGGGACATTCGCCTACGAGCAGTACTTC. It translates to CASSLSRGLGTFAYEQYF.